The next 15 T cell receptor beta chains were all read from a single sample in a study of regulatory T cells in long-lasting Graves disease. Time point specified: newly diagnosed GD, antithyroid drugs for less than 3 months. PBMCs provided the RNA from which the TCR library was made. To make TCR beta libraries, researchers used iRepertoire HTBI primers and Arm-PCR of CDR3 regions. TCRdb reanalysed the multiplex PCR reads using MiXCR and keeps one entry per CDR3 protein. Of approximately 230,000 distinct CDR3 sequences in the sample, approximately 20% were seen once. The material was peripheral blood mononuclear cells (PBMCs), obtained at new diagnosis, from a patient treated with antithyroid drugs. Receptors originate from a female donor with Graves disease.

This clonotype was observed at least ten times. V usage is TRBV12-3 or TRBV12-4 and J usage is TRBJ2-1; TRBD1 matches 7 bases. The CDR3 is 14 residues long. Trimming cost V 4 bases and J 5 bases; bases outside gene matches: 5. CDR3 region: CASSSGTVDNEQFF. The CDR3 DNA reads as TGTGCCAGCAGTTCCGGGACAGTTGACAATGAGCAGTTCTTC.

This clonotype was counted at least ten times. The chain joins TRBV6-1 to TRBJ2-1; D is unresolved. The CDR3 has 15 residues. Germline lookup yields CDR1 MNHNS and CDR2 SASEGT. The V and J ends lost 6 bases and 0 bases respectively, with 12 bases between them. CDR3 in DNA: TGTGCCAGCAGAGTACAGAGAAGCTCCTACAATGAGCAGTTCTTC. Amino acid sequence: CASRVQRSSYNEQFF.

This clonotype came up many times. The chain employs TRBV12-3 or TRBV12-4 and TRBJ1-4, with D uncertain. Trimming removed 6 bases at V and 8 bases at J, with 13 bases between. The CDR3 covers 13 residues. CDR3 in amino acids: CASRHEGEEKLFF. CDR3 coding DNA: TGTGCCAGCAGGCACGAGGGTGAAGAAAAACTGTTTTTT.

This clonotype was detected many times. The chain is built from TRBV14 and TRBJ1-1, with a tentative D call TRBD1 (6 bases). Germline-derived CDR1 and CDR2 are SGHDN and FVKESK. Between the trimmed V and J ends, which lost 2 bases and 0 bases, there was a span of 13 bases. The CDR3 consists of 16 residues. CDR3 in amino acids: CASSQIKDRMNTEAFF. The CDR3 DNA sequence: TGTGCCAGCAGCCAAATAAAGGACAGAATGAACACTGAAGCTTTCTTT.

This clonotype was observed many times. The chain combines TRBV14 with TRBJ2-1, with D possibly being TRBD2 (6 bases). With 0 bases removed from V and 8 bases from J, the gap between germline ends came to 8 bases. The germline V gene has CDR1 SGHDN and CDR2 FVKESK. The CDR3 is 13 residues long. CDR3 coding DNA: TGTGCCAGCAGCCAAGATTGGAGGGATGAGCAGTTCTTC. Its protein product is CASSQDWRDEQFF.

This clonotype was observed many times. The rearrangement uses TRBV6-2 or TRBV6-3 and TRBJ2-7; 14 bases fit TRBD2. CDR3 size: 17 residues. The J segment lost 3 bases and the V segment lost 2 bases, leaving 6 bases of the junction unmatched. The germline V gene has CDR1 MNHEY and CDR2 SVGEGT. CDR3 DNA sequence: TGTGCCAGCAGTTACAGGGGACTAGCGGGAGTGGGCTACGAGCAGTACTTC. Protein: CASSYRGLAGVGYEQYF.

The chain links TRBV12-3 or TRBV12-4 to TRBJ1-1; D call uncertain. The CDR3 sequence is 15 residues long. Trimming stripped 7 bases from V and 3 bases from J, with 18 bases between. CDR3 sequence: CASIKGSVWDTEAFF. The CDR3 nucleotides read TGTGCCAGCATCAAAGGGAGCGTCTGGGACACTGAAGCTTTCTTT.

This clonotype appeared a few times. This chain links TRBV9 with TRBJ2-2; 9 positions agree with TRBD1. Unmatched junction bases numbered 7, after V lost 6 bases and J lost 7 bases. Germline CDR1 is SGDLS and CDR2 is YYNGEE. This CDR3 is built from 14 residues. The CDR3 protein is CASTLTGGGGELFF. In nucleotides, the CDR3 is TGTGCCAGCACCCTGACAGGGGGAGGCGGGGAGCTGTTTTTT.

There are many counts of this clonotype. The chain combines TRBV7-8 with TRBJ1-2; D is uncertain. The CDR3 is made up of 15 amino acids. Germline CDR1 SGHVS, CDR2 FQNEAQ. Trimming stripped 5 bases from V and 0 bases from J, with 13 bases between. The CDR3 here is CASSERTSSNYGYTF. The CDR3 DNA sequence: TGTGCCAGCAGCGAGAGGACTAGTTCTAACTATGGCTACACCTTC. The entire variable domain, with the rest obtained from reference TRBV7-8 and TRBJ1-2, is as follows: GAGVSQSPRYKVAKRGQDVALRCDPISGHVSLFWYQQALGQGPEFLTYFQNEAQLDKSGLPSDRFFAERPEGSVSTLKIQRTQQEDSAVYLCASSERTSSNYGYTFGSGTRLTVV.

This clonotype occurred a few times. CDR3 sequence reads: CATSGAATREQYF. The CDR3 DNA follows: TGTGCCACCAGTGGGGCCGCTACGAGGGAGCAGTACTTC. The chain joins TRBV24-1 to TRBJ2-7, with D uncertain. Germline CDR1 KGHDR, CDR2 SFDVKD. V was cut by 5 bases and J by 7 bases, with 14 bases left in between. The CDR3 is made up of 13 amino acids.

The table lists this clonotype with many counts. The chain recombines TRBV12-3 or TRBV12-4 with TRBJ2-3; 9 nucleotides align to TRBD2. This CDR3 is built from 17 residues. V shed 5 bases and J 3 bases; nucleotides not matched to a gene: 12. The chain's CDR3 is CASSLSASGGSTDTQYF. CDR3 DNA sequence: TGTGCCAGCAGTCTATCCGCCAGCGGGGGGAGTACAGATACGCAGTATTTT.

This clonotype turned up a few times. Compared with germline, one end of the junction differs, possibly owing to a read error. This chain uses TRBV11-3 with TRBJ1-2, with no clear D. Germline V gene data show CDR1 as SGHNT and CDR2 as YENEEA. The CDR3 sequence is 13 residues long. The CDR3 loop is CASSLVSAVVSFF. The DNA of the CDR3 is TGTGCCAGCAGCTTGGTTTCTGCAGTCGTTAGTTTCTTC.

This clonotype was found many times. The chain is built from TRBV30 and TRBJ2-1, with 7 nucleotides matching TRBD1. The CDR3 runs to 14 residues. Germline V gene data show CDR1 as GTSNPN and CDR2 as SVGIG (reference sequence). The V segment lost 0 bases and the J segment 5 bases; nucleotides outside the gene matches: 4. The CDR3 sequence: CAWSVQGTDNEQFF. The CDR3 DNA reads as TGTGCCTGGAGTGTACAGGGGACAGACAATGAGCAGTTCTTC.

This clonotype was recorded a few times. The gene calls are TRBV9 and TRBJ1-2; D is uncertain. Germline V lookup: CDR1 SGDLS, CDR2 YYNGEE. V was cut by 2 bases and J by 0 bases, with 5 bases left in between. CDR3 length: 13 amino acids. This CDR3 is CASSVGPNYGYTF. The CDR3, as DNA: TGTGCCAGCAGCGTCGGGCCTAACTATGGCTACACCTTC.

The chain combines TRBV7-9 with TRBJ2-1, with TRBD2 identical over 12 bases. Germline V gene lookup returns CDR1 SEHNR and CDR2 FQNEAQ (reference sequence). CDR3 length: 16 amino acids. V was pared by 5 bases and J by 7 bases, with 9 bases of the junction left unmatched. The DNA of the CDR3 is TGTGCCAGCAGCCCGACGACTAGCGGGAGAAAAAATGAGCAGTTCTTC. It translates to CASSPTTSGRKNEQFF.